A selection of T cell receptor beta chains follows, all from one sample in a study of T cell changes during pregnancy in multiple sclerosis. The protocol was immunoSEQ multiplex PCR, while the TCRdb copy is restricted to in-frame clones and leaves out a portion. The sample has about 70,000 clones, roughly 94% seen once; the top ten hold 0.58%. The sequences come from peripheral blood, collected in the third trimester of pregnancy. These receptor sequences come from a female donor with multiple sclerosis, enrolled in a pregnancy study. Both conserved end residues are part of each CDR3. The D gene is left open where the match is weak. The size field is filled for only some rows; it gives once, few, many or a size class.

TRBV4-3	NA	TRBJ1-1	NA	CASSQDRGGPLFIF	TGCGCCAGCAGCCAAGATCGCGGGGGGCCACTGTTTATCTTT
TRBV7-2	NA	TRBJ1-2	NA	CASSPDRNYGYTF	TGTGCCAGCAGCCCGGACAGAAACTATGGCTACACCTTC
TRBV7-2	TRBD1	TRBJ1-1	NA	CASSLFGPLEGGMAEAFF	TGTGCCAGCAGCTTGTTTGGGCCTTTAGAAGGGGGCATGGCCGAAGCTTTCTTT
TRBV6-6	TRBD1	TRBJ1-4	NA	CASSYARDRVNEKLFF	TGTGCCAGCAGTTACGCTAGGGACAGAGTCAATGAAAAACTGTTTTTT
TRBV10-2	TRBD1	TRBJ2-7	NA	CASTAYRGFSYEQYF	TGCGCCAGCACCGCATACAGGGGGTTCTCCTACGAGCAGTACTTC
TRBV18	NA	TRBJ1-2	NA	CASSPLGAGGYTF	TGTGCCAGCTCACCGCTAGGGGCTGGGGGCTACACCTTC
TRBV2	TRBD1	TRBJ1-6	few	CASSLTGYNSPLHF	TGTGCCAGCAGTTTGACAGGGTATAATTCACCCCTCCACTTT
TRBV11-2	TRBD1	TRBJ2-1	NA	CASSEGQLLGSQFF	TGTGCCAGCAGCGAGGGACAGCTTCTGGGGTCGCAGTTCTTC
TRBV5-8	NA	TRBJ1-2	NA	CASSLPRGGLLYGYTF	TGTGCCAGCAGCCTACCCAGGGGAGGGCTCCTCTATGGCTACACCTTC
TRBV30	NA	TRBJ1-1	NA	CAWSFSAEAFF	TGTGCCTGGAGTTTTAGCGCTGAAGCTTTCTTT
TRBV7-9	NA	TRBJ2-3	NA	CASNPGADTQYF	TGTGCCAGCAACCCCGGGGCAGATACGCAGTATTTT
TRBV19	TRBD1	TRBJ1-1	once	CASSIPGQDKSAFF	TGTGCCAGTAGTATCCCAGGACAGGATAAGTCGGCTTTCTTT